Below are 20 T cell receptor beta chains sequenced from a single sample in a study of blood T cell repertoires in COVID-19. The protocol was immunoSEQ multiplex PCR, while the TCRdb copy is restricted to in-frame clones and leaves out a portion. The table includes some 110,000 clones, just under 85% detected once. Sequencing was performed on peripheral blood. Every receptor here comes from a man between 70 and 80 years old with active or convalescent COVID-19.

The rearrangement joins TRBV7-2 to TRBJ1-1; 7 nucleotides line up with TRBD1. Germline CDR1 SGHTA, CDR2 FQGNSA. This CDR3 region has 16 residues. V was clipped by 4 bases and J by 0 bases; unmatched bases: 8. DNA for the CDR3: TGTGCCAGCAGCTGGGTGACAGGGAGACTGAACACTGAAGCTTTCTTT. Amino acids: CASSWVTGRLNTEAFF.

V gene TRBV11-3 combines with J gene TRBJ1-4, with D perhaps TRBD1 (5 bases). The CDR3 has 16 residues. V was shortened by 3 bases and J by 7 bases, with 18 bases between the two germline ends. In germline, CDR1 is SGHNT, CDR2 YENEEA. CDR3 protein: CASSFGTSGMSEKLFF. CDR3 bases: TGTGCCAGCAGCTTCGGTACTTCAGGGATGAGTGAAAAACTGTTTTTT. The full variable domain, its missing parts supplied by reference TRBV11-3 and TRBJ1-4, is EAGVVQSPRYKIIEKKQPVAFWCNPISGHNTLYWYLQNLGQGPELLIRYENEEAVDDSQLPKDRFSAERLKGVDSTLKIQPAELGDSAVYLCASSFGTSGMSEKLFFGSGTQLSVL.

This clone was counted a single time. This chain connects TRBV5-6 to TRBJ2-3, with 7 bases identical to TRBD2. Germline loops: CDR1 SGHDT, CDR2 YYEEEE. The CDR3 totals 16 residues. V lost 0 bases and J lost 6; bases outside the gene matches: 10. Here the CDR3 reads CASSLAGWSGRDTQYF. CDR3 in DNA: TGTGCCAGCAGCTTGGCCGGTTGGTCCGGGAGGGATACGCAGTATTTT.

The chain is built from TRBV7-8 and TRBJ1-2; the D gene is possibly TRBD1 (5 bases). CDR1 SGHVS and CDR2 FQNEAQ come from the germline V gene. The CDR3 contains 14 residues. V dropped 6 bases and J dropped 4 bases, with 15 bases sitting between them. CDR3 coding DNA: TGTGCCAGCAGTTTTCGGACAAACGGCTATGGCTACACCTTC. Its translation is CASSFRTNGYGYTF.

This chain connects TRBV7-2 to TRBJ2-6, with D possibly TRBD2 on 5 matching bases. V lost 5 bases and J 3 bases, leaving 14 bases between the germline ends. The CDR3 consists of 16 residues. CDR1 SGHTA and CDR2 FQGNSA come from the germline V gene. DNA for the CDR3: TGTGCCAGCAGCCCGGACTGGATTGGTGGGGCCAACGTCCTGACTTTC. Protein sequence: CASSPDWIGGANVLTF.

The chain links TRBV7-6 to TRBJ2-7; 10 nucleotides agree with TRBD2. CDR3 length: 16 residues. With V trimmed by 5 bases and J by 0 bases, 7 bases remained unmatched. Per the germline V gene, CDR1 is SGHVS and CDR2 is FNYEAQ. The CDR3 coding sequence is TGTGCCAGCAGCATATTAGCGGGGGGTGGCTCCTACGAGCAGTACTTC. It is translated as CASSILAGGGSYEQYF.

The chain links TRBV6-1 to TRBJ1-2; 8 bases are shared with TRBD1. Germline-derived CDR1 and CDR2 are MNHNS and SASEGT. J gave up 7 bases and V 1 base, and 5 bases lay outside the gene matches. The CDR3 totals 14 residues. CDR3: CASSEGTGFGGYTF. The CDR3 nucleotides are TGTGCCAGCAGTGAAGGGACAGGGTTCGGTGGCTACACCTTC.

The rearrangement links TRBV9 to TRBJ2-7, with TRBD1 matching 9 bases. The length of the CDR3 is 15 residues. CDR1 SGDLS and CDR2 YYNGEE come from the germline V gene. Germline trimming cut 4 bases from V and 4 bases from J; bases unmatched to any gene: 9. The CDR3 protein is CASSITGTGIYEQYF. The CDR3 bases are TGTGCCAGCAGCATAACCGGGACAGGGATTTACGAGCAGTACTTC. The full variable domain, with the rest looked up from reference TRBV9 and TRBJ2-7, is DSGVTQTPKHLITATGQRVTLRCSPRSGDLSVYWYQQSLDQGLQFLIQYYNGEERAKGNILERFSAQQFPDLHSELNLSSLELGDSALYFCASSITGTGIYEQYFGPGTRLTVT.

The chain couples TRBV7-2 to TRBJ2-1, with TRBD1 identical over 8 bases. The CDR3 runs 12 residues. The germline V gene encodes CDR1 SGHTA and CDR2 FQGNSA. V shed 2 bases and J 10 bases; nucleotides not matched to a gene: 1. CDR3 amino acids: CASSLWDREQFF. CDR3 in DNA: TGTGCCAGCAGCTTATGGGACAGGGAGCAGTTCTTC.

The chain recombines TRBV6-6 with TRBJ1-5, with D perhaps TRBD1 (5 bases). The V gene lost 6 bases and the J gene lost 4 bases, with 13 bases spanning the gap. Germline CDR1 is MNHNY and CDR2 is SVGAGI (reference sequence). The CDR3 sequence is 14 residues long. The CDR3 region has the DNA TGTGCCAGCAGACCTGACAGACAGAATCAGCCCCAGCATTTT. Translation gives CASRPDRQNQPQHF.

The table lists this clone with a few counts. The chain is built from TRBV19 and TRBJ1-5, with 8 bases that match TRBD1. The CDR3 has 14 residues. The trim removed 3 bases at V and 8 bases at J, leaving 6 bases unmatched. Germline V gene data show CDR1 as LNHDA and CDR2 as SQIVND (reference sequence). Here the CDR3 DNA reads TGTGCCAGTAGTATCGACAGGGGAAGTGAGCCCCAGCATTTT. Its protein product is CASSIDRGSEPQHF.

CDR3 in amino acids: CASGLVRQGPNEKLFF. CDR3 in DNA: TGTGCTAGTGGTTTGGTACGTCAGGGGCCTAATGAAAAACTGTTTTTT. The J gene is TRBJ1-4, the V gene TRBV12-5; possibly TRBD1 for D (6 bases). Trimming removed 0 bases at V and 3 bases at J, with 11 bases between. The CDR3 consists of 16 residues. Looked up from germline, CDR1 is LGHNT and CDR2 is FRNRAP.

A single count supports this clone. The gene calls are TRBV24-1 and TRBJ1-2, with 7 bases lining up with TRBD1. CDR3 length: 14 residues. V dropped 4 bases and J dropped 8; count of bases not matched to a gene: 9. Per germline, CDR1 KGHDR and CDR2 SFDVKD. Written as DNA, the CDR3 is TGTGCCACCAGTGACCCAGGGGGATCGGACGGCTACACCTTC. Translating it yields CATSDPGGSDGYTF.

The chain combines TRBV7-2 with TRBJ2-1, with TRBD1 matching 8 bases. J lost 6 bases, V lost 5 bases, and 9 bases had no gene match. This CDR3 comprises 15 residues. Germline V lookup: CDR1 SGHTA, CDR2 FQGNSA. The CDR3 reads CASSPQGALTNEQFF. CDR3 DNA sequence: TGTGCCAGCAGCCCCCAGGGGGCGTTGACCAATGAGCAGTTCTTC.

Of note for this clone: This specimen includes other DNA sequences encoding the same CDR3. V is TRBV6-5 and J is TRBJ1-6; 7 bases align to TRBD1. CDR3 length: 15 amino acids. Germline values: CDR1 MNHEY, CDR2 SVGAGI. V lost 2 bases to trimming and J lost 9 bases; unmatched junction nucleotides: 7. The CDR3 reads CASSYEGARGSPLHF. CDR3 bases: TGTGCCAGCAGTTACGAGGGGGCGAGGGGTTCACCCCTCCACTTT.

The table lists this clone with a count of one. CDR3 DNA sequence: TGTGCCAGCAGCCCCCGGGACAGCTACGAGCAGTACTTC. Residues: CASSPRDSYEQYF. V gene TRBV9 combines with J gene TRBJ2-7, with 7 bases that match TRBD1. This CDR3 spans 13 amino acids. The germline V gene encodes CDR1 SGDLS and CDR2 YYNGEE. Trimming cost V 4 bases and J 3 bases; bases outside gene matches: 4. Variable domain in full (rest from reference TRBV9 and TRBJ2-7): DSGVTQTPKHLITATGQRVTLRCSPRSGDLSVYWYQQSLDQGLQFLIQYYNGEERAKGNILERFSAQQFPDLHSELNLSSLELGDSALYFCASSPRDSYEQYFGPGTRLTVT.

This chain connects TRBV11-2 to TRBJ1-2; 8 bases are shared with TRBD1. The V gene's germline CDR1 is SGHAT and CDR2 FQNNGV. After removal of 6 bases from V and 4 bases from J, the junction contained 1 base not matched to a gene. The CDR3 extends over 12 amino acids. CDR3 amino acids: CASRGQGYGYTF. The CDR3 DNA reads as TGTGCCAGCAGAGGACAGGGCTATGGCTACACCTTC. The complete variable domain, with remaining parts taken from reference TRBV11-2 and TRBJ1-2, reads EAGVAQSPRYKIIEKRQSVAFWCNPISGHATLYWYQQILGQGPKLLIQFQNNGVVDDSQLPKDRFSAERLKGVDSTLKIQPAKLEDSAVYLCASRGQGYGYTFGSGTRLTVV.

This clone was recorded a few times. This chain connects TRBV7-2 to TRBJ2-1, with TRBD1 as a possible D gene (6 bases). Germline V gene sequence: CDR1 SGHTA, CDR2 FQGNSA. The CDR3 extends over 13 amino acids. V shed 5 bases and J shed 12 bases, with 17 bases lying between them. This chain's CDR3 is CASSQGAVQGQFF. The CDR3 region has the DNA TGTGCCAGCAGCCAAGGTGCCGTACAGGGGCAGTTCTTC.

The DNA for the CDR3 is TGTGCCAGCAGCTTAGGCGCTAGGTCCTACAATGAGCAGTTCTTC. Residues: CASSLGARSYNEQFF. V usage is TRBV11-3 and J usage is TRBJ2-1, with D uncertain. Germline V CDR1 and CDR2: SGHNT, YENEEA. V lost 1 base, J lost 1 base, and 8 bases lay in between. This CDR3 is 15 amino acids long.

V is TRBV7-7 and J is TRBJ1-6; the match to TRBD1 covers 9 bases. Germline CDR1 is SSHAT and CDR2 is FNYEAQ (reference sequence). J was trimmed by 6 bases and V by 5 bases; bases with no gene match: 8. The CDR3 covers 16 residues. CDR3 bases: TGTGCCAGCAGCGACTATAACAGGGGGCCTAATTCACCCCTCCACTTT. Its protein is CASSDYNRGPNSPLHF.